Below are 29 T cell receptor beta chains sequenced from a single sample in a study of TIL therapy for anti-PD-1-resistant metastatic lung cancer. Sample time point: pre-treatment sample, taken before nivolumab and TIL therapy. Sequencing used immunoSEQ v3. Assay used: immunoSEQ multiplex PCR; TCRdb lists only in-frame clones, some missing. Counted here are tens of thousands of clones, just over 85% occurring once; the ten biggest clones make up around 5%. Specimen: blood, collected at baseline. The receptors stem from a person aged 30 to 80 with non-small cell lung cancer.

The chain employs TRBV6-5 and TRBJ2-1; perhaps TRBD2 as D (6 bases). Germline values: CDR1 MNHEY, CDR2 SVGAGI. There are 14 residues in the CDR3. Deletions cut 2 bases from V and 7 bases from J, with 12 bases between. The CDR3 DNA follows: TGTGCCAGCAGTTACGGGGGGTCTTTGAATGAGCAGTTCTTC. This codes for CASSYGGSLNEQFF.

The chain couples TRBV15 to TRBJ2-7, with D possibly TRBD2 on 5 matching bases. CDR1 is LNHNV and CDR2 is YYDKDF in the germline V gene (reference sequence). The CDR3 loop spans 14 amino acids. With 6 bases removed from V and 4 bases from J, the gap between germline ends came to 16 bases. The CDR3 nucleotides are TGTGCCACCAGTTCATCGCGGGTCGGATACGAGCAGTACTTC. The encoded protein is CATSSSRVGYEQYF.

The V gene is TRBV6-2 or TRBV6-3, the J gene TRBJ2-3; 16 bases agree with TRBD2. The CDR3 runs to 21 residues. The germline V gene encodes CDR1 MNHEY and CDR2 SVGEGT. The J segment lost 4 bases and the V segment lost 0 bases, leaving 13 bases of the junction unmatched. CDR3 in DNA: TGTGCCAGCAGTTACTCGACGGTTCTGGGACTAGCGGGAGGGATGGCAGATACGCAGTATTTT. Its protein is CASSYSTVLGLAGGMADTQYF.

V usage is TRBV7-9 and J usage is TRBJ2-1; D perhaps matches TRBD1 (5 bases). CDR1 and CDR2 (germline): SEHNR, FQNEAQ (reference sequence). The CDR3 extends over 17 amino acids. V lost 5 bases, J lost 0 bases, and 17 bases lay in between. CDR3 in amino acids: CASSPSMGLGSYNEQFF. DNA for the CDR3: TGTGCCAGCAGCCCGTCCATGGGGCTGGGCTCCTACAATGAGCAGTTCTTC.

This chain connects TRBV10-3 to TRBJ2-2; 13 nucleotides agree with TRBD2. V lost 2 bases and J lost 0; bases outside the gene matches: 0. The CDR3 has 17 residues. Germline assignment: CDR1 ENHRY and CDR2 SYGVKD. CDR3 nucleotide sequence: TGTGCCATCAGTGAGGGACTAGCGGGAGCGAACACCGGGGAGCTGTTTTTT. This encodes CAISEGLAGANTGELFF.

CDR3: CASRPGGAETQYF. Written as DNA, the CDR3 is TGTGCCAGCAGGCCTGGGGGGGCAGAGACCCAGTACTTC. The chain carries TRBV28 and TRBJ2-5, with a tentative D call TRBD2 (7 bases). This CDR3 spans 13 amino acids. Germline values: CDR1 MDHEN, CDR2 SYDVKM. V was shortened by 6 bases and J by 4 bases, with 12 bases between the two germline ends.

The chain has TRBV6-2 or TRBV6-3 and TRBJ1-5; D unresolved. V lost 4 bases and J lost 6, with 16 bases in between. Per germline, CDR1 MNHEY and CDR2 SVGEGT. CDR3 size: 15 residues. This chain's CDR3 is CASSWTTISAQPQHF. Here the CDR3 DNA reads TGTGCCAGCAGTTGGACGACTATATCCGCTCAGCCCCAGCATTTT.

The V gene is TRBV11-2, the J gene TRBJ2-1; D might be TRBD2 (6 bases). The germline V gene has CDR1 SGHAT and CDR2 FQNNGV. The V end lost 5 bases, the J end lost 9 bases, and 17 bases lay between the germline ends. This CDR3 has 14 residues. For the CDR3, the DNA is TGTGCCAGCAGCCTTTCCGGGACTCCTTCTGAGCAGTTCTTC. This gives the protein CASSLSGTPSEQFF.

The chain carries TRBV9 and TRBJ1-2, with D possibly being TRBD1 (6 bases). V lost 0 bases to trimming and J lost 2 bases, with 11 bases between them. Per the germline V gene, CDR1 is SGDLS and CDR2 is YYNGEE. The CDR3 contains 15 residues. CDR3 DNA: TGTGCCAGCAGCGTAGACCCCGACAGGAACTATGGCTACACCTTC. This translates into CASSVDPDRNYGYTF.

V and J are TRBV4-2 and TRBJ2-1; D ambiguous. Trimming stripped 3 bases from V and 5 bases from J, with 14 bases between. CDR1 and CDR2 (germline): LGHNA, YNFKEQ. This CDR3 region has 15 residues. The CDR3 coding sequence is TGTGCCAGCAGCCATGGTTTTGGACCACACAATGAGCAGTTCTTC. The encoded protein is CASSHGFGPHNEQFF.

V and J are TRBV7-8 and TRBJ2-2; possibly TRBD2 for D (5 bases). CDR1 SGHVS and CDR2 FQNEAQ come from the germline V gene. V lost 5 bases and J lost 3, with 10 bases in between. CDR3 length equals 14 residues. CDR3 protein: CASSQRVDTGELFF. The CDR3 nucleotides read TGTGCCAGCAGCCAGAGGGTGGACACCGGGGAGCTGTTTTTT.

This sequence joins TRBV5-8 and TRBJ1-4; the D gene is possibly TRBD1 (6 bases). The length of the CDR3 is 18 residues. V lost 4 bases to trimming and J lost 0 bases, with 19 bases between them. The V gene's germline CDR1 is SGHTS and CDR2 YDEGEE. As DNA, the CDR3 is TGTGCCAGCAGCCCGGGGGGCGGGACACTTGCAACTAATGAAAAACTGTTTTTT. Residues: CASSPGGGTLATNEKLFF.

CDR3: CASSTTGFEQYF. For the CDR3, the DNA is TGTGCCAGCAGTACGACAGGGTTTGAGCAGTACTTC. V and J are TRBV28 and TRBJ2-7; 7 nucleotides agree with TRBD1. The CDR3 covers 12 residues. CDR1 and CDR2 from the germline V gene are MDHEN and SYDVKM. V dropped 5 bases and J dropped 7; count of bases not matched to a gene: 5.

The CDR3 sequence: CASNRGPVSGANVLTF. Here the CDR3 DNA reads TGTGCCTCGAACAGGGGGCCCGTCTCTGGGGCCAACGTCCTGACTTTC. The rearrangement joins TRBV30 to TRBJ2-6; 9 bases map to TRBD1. The germline gives CDR1 GTSNPN, CDR2 SVGIG (reference sequence). V was pared by 7 bases and J by 0 bases, with 7 bases of the junction left unmatched. The CDR3 has 16 amino acids.

The table lists this clone with a count of one. V usage is TRBV2 and J usage is TRBJ2-1; possible D gene TRBD1, 5 bases. The length of the CDR3 is 19 residues. The germline V and J ends were trimmed by 7 bases and 0 bases, with 25 bases remaining between them. The germline V gene encodes CDR1 SNHLY and CDR2 FYNNEI. The CDR3 nucleotides are TGTGCCAGCACCCTTGGCTCCCCTCGGACAAGCAGCTCCTACAATGAGCAGTTCTTC. Its translation is CASTLGSPRTSSSYNEQFF.

This clone was observed a single time. The chain recombines TRBV6-6 with TRBJ2-2; 10 nucleotides align to TRBD1. The CDR3 runs to 16 residues. The ends lost 6 bases at V and 6 bases at J; junction bases unmatched: 10. Germline CDR1 MNHNY, CDR2 SVGAGI (reference sequence). The CDR3, as DNA: TGTGCCAGCAGGCAAAGGACAGGGGGAACGTCCGGGGAGCTGTTTTTT. This translates into CASRQRTGGTSGELFF.

The V and J genes are TRBV11-3 and TRBJ2-3; 8 bases fit TRBD1. The germline V gene encodes CDR1 SGHNT and CDR2 YENEEA. CDR3 length: 16 amino acids. Trimming took 1 base from V and 5 from J; bases not matched to a gene: 8. CDR3 protein: CASSLGRGRDRDTQYF. The CDR3 bases are TGTGCCAGCAGCTTAGGCAGGGGGCGCGATCGAGATACGCAGTATTTT. The variable domain in full, with the rest retrieved from reference TRBV11-3 and TRBJ2-3, is EAGVVQSPRYKIIEKKQPVAFWCNPISGHNTLYWYLQNLGQGPELLIRYENEEAVDDSQLPKDRFSAERLKGVDSTLKIQPAELGDSAVYLCASSLGRGRDRDTQYFGPGTRLTVL.

The V and J genes are TRBV7-9 and TRBJ1-4; 7 bases agree with TRBD1. Germline V CDR1 and CDR2: SEHNR, FQNEAQ (reference sequence). The CDR3 totals 14 residues. The V and J ends lost 3 bases and 5 bases, in that order; junction bases with no gene match: 3. As DNA, the CDR3 is TGTGCCAGCAGCTTCACGACAGGGAATGAAAAACTGTTTTTT. Protein: CASSFTTGNEKLFF.

This clone came up once. J is TRBJ1-2 and V is TRBV6-5, with D possibly TRBD1 on 6 matching bases. Germline V CDR1 and CDR2: MNHEY, SVGAGI. The V end lost 2 bases, the J end lost 4 bases, and 17 bases lay between the germline ends. CDR3 length: 16 amino acids. The CDR3 sequence is CASSYRRTEDFYGYTF. CDR3 DNA sequence: TGTGCCAGCAGTTACCGGAGGACAGAGGACTTCTATGGCTACACCTTC.

This clone has only one observation. V is TRBV30 and J is TRBJ2-1; TRBD2 matches at 11 bases. The V and J ends lost 3 bases and 8 bases, in that order; junction bases with no gene match: 9. Germline CDR1 is GTSNPN and CDR2 is SVGIG (reference sequence). The CDR3 spans 15 residues. The CDR3 coding sequence is TGTGCCTGGAGGCCGACTAGCGGGAACACGGATGAGCAGTTCTTC. Translated: CAWRPTSGNTDEQFF. Full variable domain (rest looked up from reference TRBV30 and TRBJ2-1): SQTIHQWPATLVQPVGSPLSLECTVEGTSNPNLYWYRQAAGRGLQLLFYSVGIGQISSEVPQNLSASRPQDRQFILSSKKLLLSDSGFYLCAWRPTSGNTDEQFFGPGTRLTVL.

This clone occurred a few times. The chain carries TRBV5-4 and TRBJ1-2, with no clear D. The length of the CDR3 is 13 residues. The germline gives CDR1 SGHNT, CDR2 YYREEE (reference sequence). Trimming cost V 3 bases and J 4 bases, with 10 bases left between them. DNA for the CDR3: TGTGCCAGCAGCTCTCAGTCAGCCTATGGCTACACCTTC. Protein: CASSSQSAYGYTF.

The CDR3 DNA reads as TGTGCCACCCCCCGGGACGGGACGAACACCGGGGAGCTGTTTTTT. Its translation: CATPRDGTNTGELFF. The chain carries TRBV19 and TRBJ2-2; perhaps D is TRBD1 or TRBD2 (5 bases each). CDR3 length: 15 residues. Looked up from germline, CDR1 is LNHDA and CDR2 is SQIVND (reference sequence). V lost 10 bases and J 0 bases, leaving 15 bases between the germline ends.

The chain couples TRBV24-1 to TRBJ2-5; no clear D. There are 16 residues in the CDR3. Germline assignment: CDR1 KGHDR and CDR2 SFDVKD. V lost 3 bases and J 1 base, leaving 14 bases between the germline ends. The chain's CDR3 is CATSDGGLKVQETQYF. CDR3 nucleotides: TGTGCCACCAGTGATGGCGGCCTAAAAGTCCAAGAGACCCAGTACTTC.

The V call is TRBV5-1, the J call TRBJ2-7; weak D call: TRBD1 (5 bases). Germline lookup yields CDR1 SGHRS and CDR2 YFSETQ. The CDR3 contains 14 residues. Trimming pared 2 bases from V and 2 bases from J, leaving 11 bases between. The CDR3 DNA reads as TGCGCCAGCAGCTTTAGCAGGGCGACCTACGAGCAGTACTTC. Translated, it gives CASSFSRATYEQYF.

The chain employs TRBV5-1 and TRBJ1-6; 8 bases are a match to TRBD1. V shed 4 bases and J 8 bases; nucleotides not matched to a gene: 5. This CDR3 has 14 amino acids. The germline CDR1 and CDR2 sequences are SGHRS and YFSETQ. The CDR3 DNA reads TGCGCCAGCAGCCCGGACAGGGTAGATTCACCCCTCCACTTT. Protein: CASSPDRVDSPLHF.

The rearrangement joins TRBV6-2 or TRBV6-3 to TRBJ2-2; TRBD2 matches 10 bases. The CDR3 loop spans 17 amino acids. Looked up from germline, CDR1 is MNHEY and CDR2 is SVGEGT. The junction had 10 bases not matched to a gene; V was cut back by 4 bases and J by 5 bases. The CDR3 reads CASSFPLAGVGTGELFF. As DNA, the CDR3 is TGTGCCAGCAGTTTCCCTCTAGCGGGAGTAGGTACCGGGGAGCTGTTTTTT.

The CDR3 nucleotides are TGTGCCAGCAGTCCTAATCAGCCCCAGCATTTT. The encoded protein is CASSPNQPQHF. The V gene is TRBV28, the J gene TRBJ1-5; no firm D call. Trimming removed 5 bases from V and 4 bases from J, with 3 bases in between. Germline CDR1 is MDHEN and CDR2 is SYDVKM. The length of the CDR3 is 11 residues.

The chain uses TRBV6-5 and TRBJ2-7, with 7 bases aligning to TRBD1. This CDR3 has 13 amino acids. Germline CDR1 is MNHEY and CDR2 is SVGAGI. V was pared by 5 bases and J by 2 bases, with 3 bases of the junction left unmatched. CDR3 coding DNA: TGTGCCAGCAGTACAGGGGAAGCCTACGAGCAGTACTTC. This sequence encodes CASSTGEAYEQYF.

V usage is TRBV7-3 and J usage is TRBJ2-7; D gene ambiguous. Germline V gene sequence: CDR1 SGHTA, CDR2 FQGTGA. This CDR3 contains 13 residues. Between the trimmed V and J ends, which lost 5 bases and 2 bases, there was a span of 10 bases. DNA of the CDR3: TGTGCCAGCAGCCAAGACACTCCCTACGAGCAGTACTTC. This encodes CASSQDTPYEQYF.